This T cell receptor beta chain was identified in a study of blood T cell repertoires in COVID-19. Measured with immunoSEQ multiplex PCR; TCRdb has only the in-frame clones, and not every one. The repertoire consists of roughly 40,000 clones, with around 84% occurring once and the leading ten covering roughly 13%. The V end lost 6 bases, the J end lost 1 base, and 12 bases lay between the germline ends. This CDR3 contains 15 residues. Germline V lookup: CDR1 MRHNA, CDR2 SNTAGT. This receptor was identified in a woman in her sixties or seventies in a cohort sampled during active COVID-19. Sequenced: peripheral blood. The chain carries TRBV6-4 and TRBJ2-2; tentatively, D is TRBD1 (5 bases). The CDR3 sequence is CASSVDSLNTGELFF. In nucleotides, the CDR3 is TGTGCCAGCAGCGTAGACAGTTTGAACACCGGGGAGCTGTTTTTT.